This TCR beta chain is drawn from a study of blood T cell repertoires in COVID-19. Produced via immunoSEQ multiplex PCR; TCRdb's table is partial and in-frame only. The repertoire consists of fewer than 350,000 clones, with about 89% occurring once and the leading ten covering 8% to 10%. With regard to this clone: The same CDR3 is also encoded by other DNA sequences in this sample.

There are 14 residues in the CDR3. Per germline, CDR1 SNHLY and CDR2 FYNNEI. Trimming at V came to 1 base and at J to 2 bases, leaving 2 bases not matched to a gene. The receptor was isolated from a woman between 40 and 55 years old who had recovered from COVID-19. Sequenced sample: PBMCs or T cells enriched from blood (not recorded which). The chain uses TRBV2 and TRBJ2-7; 7 bases line up with TRBD2. CDR3 protein: CASSEGAGPYEQYF. As DNA, the CDR3 is TGTGCCAGCAGTGAAGGAGCGGGACCCTACGAGCAGTACTTC.